The sequence of this TCR beta chain was determined in a study of blood T cells in healthy people across ages. General study results and limits: When one million T cells were used, diversity estimates were thought to be underestimates. Age brought a roughly linear fall in TCR beta diversity measured per million T cells.

V was clipped by 3 bases and J by 0 bases, with 6 bases between them. CDR1 SEHNR and CDR2 FQNEAQ come from the germline V gene (reference sequence). The CDR3 has 15 amino acids. Using a J-beta primer mix together with a sample-barcoded 5' primer, a second PCR was run for 7 to 11 cycles. A tag from a template-switch adaptor with 12 random nucleotides marked each cDNA molecule. TCRdb recomputed calls from the 5' RACE reads with MiXCR, one row per CDR3 protein. This table has roughly 500,000 distinct CDR3 sequences, 27% appearing once. In each sample, at least 6 million PBMCs were isolated. As concerns this clonotype: Its matching antigen is unknown.

This TCR was sampled from a woman aged 70-85 years in good health. The chain carries TRBV7-9 and TRBJ1-6; D not resolved. Sequenced sample: blood. The CDR3 DNA follows: TGTGCCAGCAGCTTCCTTAGCTCCTATAATTCACCCCTCCACTTT. It is translated as CASSFLSSYNSPLHF.